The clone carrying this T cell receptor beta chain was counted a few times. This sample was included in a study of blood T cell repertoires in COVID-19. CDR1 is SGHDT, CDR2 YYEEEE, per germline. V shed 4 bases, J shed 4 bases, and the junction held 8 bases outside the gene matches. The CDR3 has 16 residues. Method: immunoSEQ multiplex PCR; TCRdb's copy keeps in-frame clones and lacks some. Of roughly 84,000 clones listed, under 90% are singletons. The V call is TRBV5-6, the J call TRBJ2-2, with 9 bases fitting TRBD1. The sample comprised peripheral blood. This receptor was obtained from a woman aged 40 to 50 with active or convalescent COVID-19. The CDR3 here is CASSLHGTGFTGELFF. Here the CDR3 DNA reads TGTGCCAGCAGCCTACATGGGACAGGGTTCACCGGGGAGCTGTTTTTT.